This paragraph reports one TCR beta chain. Its target is not known. This entry comes from a study of blood T cells in healthy people across ages. General study results and limits: Donors of long life had a larger count of naive CD4+ cells and greater diversity than aged donors. Possibly, changes in expanded clonotypes were confounded because donor CMV status was unknown.

CDR1 and CDR2 (germline): MDHEN, SYDVKM. Trimming cost V 3 bases and J 0 bases, with 17 bases left between them. CDR3 length equals 17 residues. With a J-beta primer mix and a sample-barcoded 5' primer, a second PCR ran 7 to 11 cycles. TCRdb used MiXCR to reprocess the 5' RACE reads, holding one entry per CDR3 protein. Here the sample spans about 720,000 distinct CDR3 sequences, 20% to 30% being singletons. The sample also formed part of further work on T cells of mothers and their children. That study adds: Each donor was one of three healthy Caucasian mothers or one of their six children.

Sequences were obtained from blood. V gene TRBV28 combines with J gene TRBJ1-2, with D perhaps TRBD1 (6 bases). The clonotype comes from a boy between 10 and 17 years old in good health. Written as DNA, the CDR3 is TGTGCCAGCAGTTTCGGCTCGCTTCAGGGGTCTAACTATGGCTACACCTTC. Its translation: CASSFGSLQGSNYGYTF.